The clone carrying this T cell receptor (beta chain) was observed many times. The sample comes from a study of regulatory T cells in long-lasting Graves disease. Specified time point: persistent/refractory GD, antithyroid drugs over 5 years with positive TRAb. The TCR library was prepared using RNA isolated from PBMCs. TCR beta libraries were built with iRepertoire HTBI primers and Arm-PCR of CDR3 regions. TCRdb re-analysed the multiplex PCR reads in MiXCR, keeping a single row per CDR3 protein. The data show around 300,000 distinct CDR3 sequences, approximately 20% seen once. This CDR3 spans 15 amino acids. J lost 0 bases, V lost 6 bases, and 8 bases had no gene match. Per germline, CDR1 DFQATT and CDR2 SNEGSKA (reference sequence).

This chain uses TRBV20-1 with TRBJ1-5, with 7 bases that match TRBD1. This sequence originates from a female donor with Graves disease. The specimen was peripheral blood mononuclear cells (PBMCs), collected when the disease was refractory, from a patient treated with antithyroid drugs. The CDR3 sequence: CSATGQPYSNQPQHF. In nucleotides, the CDR3 is TGCAGTGCGACGGGACAGCCCTATAGCAATCAGCCCCAGCATTTT.